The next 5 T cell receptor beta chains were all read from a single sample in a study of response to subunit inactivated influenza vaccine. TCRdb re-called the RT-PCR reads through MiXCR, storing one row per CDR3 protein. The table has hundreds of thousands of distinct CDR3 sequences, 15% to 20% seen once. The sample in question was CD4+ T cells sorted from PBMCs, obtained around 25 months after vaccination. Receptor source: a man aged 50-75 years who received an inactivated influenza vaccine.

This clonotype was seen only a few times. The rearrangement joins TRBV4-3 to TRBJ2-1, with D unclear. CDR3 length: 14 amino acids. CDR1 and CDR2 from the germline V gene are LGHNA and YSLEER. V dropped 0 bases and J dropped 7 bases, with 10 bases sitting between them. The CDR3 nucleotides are TGCGCCAGCAGCCAAGAAGGCCTTCGGAATGAGCAGTTCTTC. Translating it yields CASSQEGLRNEQFF.

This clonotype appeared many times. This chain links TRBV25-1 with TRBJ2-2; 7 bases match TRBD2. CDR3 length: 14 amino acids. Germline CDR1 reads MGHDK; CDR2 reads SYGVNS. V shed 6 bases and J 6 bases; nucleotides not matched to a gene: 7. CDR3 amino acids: CASSPRTRSGELFF. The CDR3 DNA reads TGTGCCAGCAGCCCCAGGACTAGGTCCGGGGAGCTGTTTTTT.

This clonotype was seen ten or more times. The CDR3 loop reads CASSAGVGANVLTF. The CDR3 DNA reads as TGTGCCAGCAGCGCAGGGGTAGGGGCCAACGTCCTGACTTTC. The chain has TRBV12-3 or TRBV12-4 and TRBJ2-6; possible D gene TRBD1, 6 bases. The CDR3 is 14 amino acids. The germline V and J ends were trimmed by 6 bases and 4 bases, with 10 bases remaining between them.

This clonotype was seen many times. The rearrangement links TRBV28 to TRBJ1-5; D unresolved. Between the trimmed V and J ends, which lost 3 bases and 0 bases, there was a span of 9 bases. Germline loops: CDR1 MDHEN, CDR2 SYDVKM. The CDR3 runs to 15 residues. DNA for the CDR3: TGTGCCAGCAGTTTGGGTACTTATAGCAATCAGCCCCAGCATTTT. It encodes CASSLGTYSNQPQHF.

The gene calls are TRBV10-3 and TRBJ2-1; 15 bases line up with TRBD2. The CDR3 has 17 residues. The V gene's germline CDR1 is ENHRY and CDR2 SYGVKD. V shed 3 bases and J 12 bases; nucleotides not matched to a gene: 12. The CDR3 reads CAISDNGLAGGVKGQFF. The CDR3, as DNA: TGTGCCATCAGTGATAACGGACTAGCGGGAGGGGTGAAGGGGCAGTTCTTC.